This TCR beta chain was sequenced in a study of cytomegalovirus exposure and HLA in healthy donors. In the study overall: Later analysis reported that the 95 to 150 validation repertoires shared the platform of the roughly 630 first-cohort repertoires. Overall study findings and caveats: Cytomegalovirus association was assigned to about 150 TCR beta chains.

This clone has a handful of counts. Antigen: not known. TCRdb's copy holds only in-frame clones and misses some; the assay was immunoSEQ multiplex PCR. The sample yields 55,000 to 70,000 clones, 80% to 95% seen once. Separate from the approximately 700-subject first cohort was the roughly 130-subject validation cohort, to which the donors belonged. The sample was PBMCs. The TCR comes from a man younger than 30 in good health and CMV-seropositive.

CDR3 sequence: CASSLQAGAFNEQYF. The CDR3 nucleotides are TGTGCCAGCAGCCTACAAGCGGGAGCATTCAACGAGCAGTACTTC. The rearrangement links TRBV14 to TRBJ2-7; TRBD2 agrees at 8 bases. The CDR3 has 15 residues. The V gene's germline CDR1 is SGHDN and CDR2 FVKESK. V gave up 4 bases and J gave up 5 bases; unmatched junction bases: 10.